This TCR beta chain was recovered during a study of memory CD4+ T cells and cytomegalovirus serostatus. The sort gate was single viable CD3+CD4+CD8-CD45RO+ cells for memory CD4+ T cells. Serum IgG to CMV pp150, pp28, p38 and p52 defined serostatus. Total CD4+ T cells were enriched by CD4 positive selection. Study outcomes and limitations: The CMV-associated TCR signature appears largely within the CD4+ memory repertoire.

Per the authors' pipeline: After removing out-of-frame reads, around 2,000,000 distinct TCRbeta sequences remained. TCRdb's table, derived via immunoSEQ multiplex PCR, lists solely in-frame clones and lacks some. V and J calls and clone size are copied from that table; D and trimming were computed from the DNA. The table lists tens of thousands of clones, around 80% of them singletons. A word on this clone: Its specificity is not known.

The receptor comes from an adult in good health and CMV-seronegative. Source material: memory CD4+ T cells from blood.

CDR3 loop: CASTTGPHTGELFF. CDR3 nucleotide sequence: TGTGCCAGTACTACAGGGCCCCACACCGGGGAGCTGTTTTTT. This chain uses TRBV28 with TRBJ2-2, with a tentative D call TRBD1 (6 bases). V dropped 9 bases and J dropped 3 bases, with 14 bases sitting between them. The CDR3 extends over 14 amino acids. Germline CDR1 and CDR2: MDHEN and SYDVKM. The full variable domain, its missing parts supplied by reference TRBV28 and TRBJ2-2, is DVKVTQSSRYLVKRTGEKVFLECVQDMDHENMFWYRQDPGLGLRLIYFSYDVKMKEKGDIPEGYSVSREKKERFSLILESASTNQTSMYLCASTTGPHTGELFFGEGSRLTVL.